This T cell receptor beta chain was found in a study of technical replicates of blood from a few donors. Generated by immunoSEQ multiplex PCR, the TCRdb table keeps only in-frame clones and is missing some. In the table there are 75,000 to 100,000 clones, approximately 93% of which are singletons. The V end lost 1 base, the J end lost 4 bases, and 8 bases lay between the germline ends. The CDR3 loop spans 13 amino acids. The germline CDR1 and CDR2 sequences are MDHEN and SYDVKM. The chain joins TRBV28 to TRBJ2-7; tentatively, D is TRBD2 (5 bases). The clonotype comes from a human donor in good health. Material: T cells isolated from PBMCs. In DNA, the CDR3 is TGTGCCAGCAGTTTATCCACGGGGTACGAGCAGTACTTC. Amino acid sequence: CASSLSTGYEQYF.